This is a list of T cell receptor beta chains from one sample in a study of blood T cell repertoires in COVID-19. Here immunoSEQ multiplex PCR was the method, and the copy in TCRdb shows in-frame clones only, minus some. The sample yields 150,000 to 200,000 clones, around 81% seen once. The sample taken for sequencing was peripheral blood. The receptors were sampled from a woman over 75 with COVID-19, enrolled during active disease. Both conserved end residues are part of each CDR3. The D gene is left open where the match is weak. Some rows mark clone size as missing; the rest say once, few, many or name a class of expanded clone.

d_gene: -
v_gene: TRBV5-5
j_gene: TRBJ1-1
abundance: -
CDR3aa: CASSLLPGHEAFF
CDR3nt: TGTGCCAGCAGCTTACTGCCGGGACATGAAGCTTTCTTT

d_gene: -
v_gene: TRBV6-2/TRBV6-3
j_gene: TRBJ2-7
abundance: -
CDR3aa: CASSLGGAPNEQYF
CDR3nt: TGTGCCAGCAGTTTAGGTGGGGCACCTAACGAGCAGTACTTC

d_gene: TRBD2
v_gene: TRBV3-1/TRBV3-2
j_gene: TRBJ2-7
abundance: -
CDR3aa: CASSQVAGGISEQYF
CDR3nt: TGTGCCAGCAGCCAAGTAGCGGGAGGAATTTCCGAGCAGTACTTC

d_gene: -
v_gene: TRBV28
j_gene: TRBJ1-2
abundance: -
CDR3aa: CASSLGGGYTF
CDR3nt: TGTGCCAGCAGTTTAGGGGGCGGCTACACCTTC

d_gene: -
v_gene: TRBV10-3
j_gene: TRBJ1-6
abundance: once
CDR3aa: CAISESGEFSPLHF
CDR3nt: TGTGCCATCAGTGAGTCAGGGGAATTTTCACCCCTCCACTTT

d_gene: TRBD1
v_gene: TRBV11-2
j_gene: TRBJ1-5
abundance: -
CDR3aa: CASSLNDRVNQPQHF
CDR3nt: TGTGCCAGCAGCTTAAATGACAGGGTTAATCAGCCCCAGCATTTT

d_gene: -
v_gene: TRBV6-5
j_gene: TRBJ1-6
abundance: -
CDR3aa: CASIPRLAYNSPLHF
CDR3nt: TGTGCCAGCATTCCCCGGCTAGCCTATAATTCACCCCTCCACTTT

d_gene: TRBD1
v_gene: TRBV19
j_gene: TRBJ1-4
abundance: once
CDR3aa: CASRKRTGLNEKLFF
CDR3nt: TGTGCCAGTAGGAAGAGGACAGGGCTTAATGAAAAACTGTTTTTT

d_gene: TRBD1
v_gene: TRBV2
j_gene: TRBJ1-1
abundance: -
CDR3aa: CASSAGTGRAGDTEAFF
CDR3nt: TGTGCCAGCAGTGCAGGGACAGGGCGAGCAGGAGACACTGAAGCTTTCTTT

d_gene: TRBD1
v_gene: TRBV19
j_gene: TRBJ2-3
abundance: -
CDR3aa: CASSIRGQPTDTQYF
CDR3nt: TGTGCCAGTAGTATAAGGGGACAGCCCACAGATACGCAGTATTTT

d_gene: TRBD2
v_gene: TRBV18
j_gene: TRBJ2-5
abundance: -
CDR3aa: CASSSKAGGQETQYF
CDR3nt: TGTGCCAGCTCGTCGAAGGCGGGAGGACAAGAGACCCAGTACTTC

d_gene: TRBD2
v_gene: TRBV4-3
j_gene: TRBJ2-1
abundance: -
CDR3aa: CASSALAGSYNEQFF
CDR3nt: TGCGCCAGCAGCGCCCTAGCGGGGTCCTACAATGAGCAGTTCTTC

d_gene: TRBD1
v_gene: TRBV5-4
j_gene: TRBJ1-3
abundance: -
CDR3aa: CASSSDRAGGNTIYF
CDR3nt: TGTGCCAGCAGCTCCGACAGGGCTGGGGGAAACACCATATATTTT

d_gene: TRBD2
v_gene: TRBV28
j_gene: TRBJ2-4
abundance: -
CDR3aa: CASNRGGGAPRNIQYF
CDR3nt: TGTGCCAGCAATCGCGGGGGGGGAGCCCCTAGGAACATTCAGTACTTC

d_gene: TRBD2
v_gene: TRBV12-5
j_gene: TRBJ2-3
abundance: once
CDR3aa: CASGWGLAGGPSTDTQYF
CDR3nt: TGTGCTAGTGGTTGGGGACTAGCGGGGGGACCCAGCACAGATACGCAGTATTTT

d_gene: -
v_gene: TRBV20-1
j_gene: TRBJ2-5
abundance: -
CDR3aa: CSARKGETQYF
CDR3nt: TGCAGTGCTAGGAAGGGGGAGACCCAGTACTTC

d_gene: TRBD1
v_gene: TRBV6-2/TRBV6-3
j_gene: TRBJ2-5
abundance: once
CDR3aa: CASSYVRGRGETQYF
CDR3nt: TGTGCCAGCAGTTACGTCAGGGGGCGCGGAGAGACCCAGTACTTC

d_gene: -
v_gene: TRBV10-3
j_gene: TRBJ2-7
abundance: few
CDR3aa: CAIVDGQSSYEQYF
CDR3nt: TGTGCCATCGTTGATGGGCAGTCCTCCTACGAGCAGTACTTC

d_gene: -
v_gene: TRBV5-8
j_gene: TRBJ2-7
abundance: -
CDR3aa: CASSFYGYEQYF
CDR3nt: TGTGCCAGCAGCTTTTACGGCTACGAGCAGTACTTC

d_gene: -
v_gene: TRBV4-1
j_gene: TRBJ1-3
abundance: -
CDR3aa: CASSQEASRGNTIYF
CDR3nt: TGCGCCAGCAGCCAAGAGGCATCCCGTGGAAACACCATATATTTT

d_gene: TRBD1
v_gene: TRBV5-1
j_gene: TRBJ1-2
abundance: -
CDR3aa: CASSYGPGQGAGGYTF
CDR3nt: TGCGCCAGCAGCTACGGACCGGGACAGGGGGCTGGAGGCTACACCTTC

d_gene: TRBD1
v_gene: TRBV6-2/TRBV6-3
j_gene: TRBJ2-7
abundance: -
CDR3aa: CASSLGTGVAYEQYF
CDR3nt: TGTGCCAGCAGCCTCGGGACAGGGGTTGCCTACGAGCAGTACTTC

d_gene: TRBD1
v_gene: TRBV5-8
j_gene: TRBJ1-2
abundance: -
CDR3aa: CASSLGTGRNYGYTF
CDR3nt: TGTGCCAGCAGCTTAGGGACAGGTAGAAACTATGGCTACACCTTC

d_gene: -
v_gene: TRBV6-5
j_gene: TRBJ2-4
abundance: once
CDR3aa: CASSYSGEKNIQYF
CDR3nt: TGTGCCAGCAGTTACTCGGGAGAAAAAAACATTCAGTACTTC

d_gene: -
v_gene: TRBV10-3
j_gene: TRBJ2-1
abundance: once
CDR3aa: CAIRQGNEQFF
CDR3nt: TGTGCCATCAGACAGGGTAATGAGCAGTTCTTC

d_gene: TRBD1
v_gene: TRBV6-5
j_gene: TRBJ2-1
abundance: few
CDR3aa: CASTWDRASNEQFF
CDR3nt: TGTGCCAGCACCTGGGACAGGGCCTCCAATGAGCAGTTCTTC

d_gene: TRBD1
v_gene: TRBV6-5
j_gene: TRBJ1-4
abundance: once
CDR3aa: CASSYFGRGRDEKLFF
CDR3nt: TGTGCCAGCAGTTACTTCGGCAGGGGGCGGGATGAAAAACTGTTTTTT

d_gene: -
v_gene: TRBV9
j_gene: TRBJ1-2
abundance: -
CDR3aa: CASNTGYGYTF
CDR3nt: TGTGCCAGCAATACGGGCTATGGCTACACCTTC

d_gene: TRBD1
v_gene: TRBV2
j_gene: TRBJ2-3
abundance: -
CDR3aa: CASSQTGLRTDTQYF
CDR3nt: TGTGCCAGCAGTCAGACAGGGTTGAGGACAGATACGCAGTATTTT